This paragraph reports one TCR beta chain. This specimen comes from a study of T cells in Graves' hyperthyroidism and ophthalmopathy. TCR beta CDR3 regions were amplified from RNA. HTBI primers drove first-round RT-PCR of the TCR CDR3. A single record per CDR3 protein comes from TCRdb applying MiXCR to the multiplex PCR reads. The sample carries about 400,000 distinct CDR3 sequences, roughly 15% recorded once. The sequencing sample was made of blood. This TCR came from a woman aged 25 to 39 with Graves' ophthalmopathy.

The CDR3 loop reads CASMWERSGPQHF. CDR3 bases: TGTGCCAGCATGTGGGAGAGGAGTGGGCCCCAGCATTTT. V is TRBV2 and J is TRBJ1-5; D is ambiguous. The CDR3 runs 13 residues. V was shortened by 7 bases and J by 9 bases, with 16 bases between the two germline ends. Germline V CDR1 and CDR2: SNHLY, FYNNEI.